The clone carrying this T cell receptor beta chain occurred a few times. Its antigen is unknown. The record originates from a study of T cell repertoires in cytomegalovirus infection. Study overall: TCR beta signatures that were public indicated CMV infection and matching HLA type.

Trimming stripped 7 bases from V and 5 bases from J, with 9 bases between. This CDR3 is 13 amino acids long. Per germline, CDR1 SGHDN and CDR2 FVKESK. MiXCR, run by TCRdb on the reads, gives a single entry per CDR3 protein. The sample shows roughly 700,000 distinct CDR3 sequences, around 35% of them seen only once. The clonotype originates from a human donor in good health (CMV status not recorded). Some clones in this sample may be carry-over from other donors' samples. The input for sequencing was cultured PBMCs, taken from culture after CMV antigen stimulation. This chain connects TRBV14 to TRBJ1-6; the D gene is possibly TRBD1 (6 bases). CDR3 nucleotide sequence: TGTGCCAGCACGGGGACACATAATTCACCCCTCCACTTT. This codes for CASTGTHNSPLHF.